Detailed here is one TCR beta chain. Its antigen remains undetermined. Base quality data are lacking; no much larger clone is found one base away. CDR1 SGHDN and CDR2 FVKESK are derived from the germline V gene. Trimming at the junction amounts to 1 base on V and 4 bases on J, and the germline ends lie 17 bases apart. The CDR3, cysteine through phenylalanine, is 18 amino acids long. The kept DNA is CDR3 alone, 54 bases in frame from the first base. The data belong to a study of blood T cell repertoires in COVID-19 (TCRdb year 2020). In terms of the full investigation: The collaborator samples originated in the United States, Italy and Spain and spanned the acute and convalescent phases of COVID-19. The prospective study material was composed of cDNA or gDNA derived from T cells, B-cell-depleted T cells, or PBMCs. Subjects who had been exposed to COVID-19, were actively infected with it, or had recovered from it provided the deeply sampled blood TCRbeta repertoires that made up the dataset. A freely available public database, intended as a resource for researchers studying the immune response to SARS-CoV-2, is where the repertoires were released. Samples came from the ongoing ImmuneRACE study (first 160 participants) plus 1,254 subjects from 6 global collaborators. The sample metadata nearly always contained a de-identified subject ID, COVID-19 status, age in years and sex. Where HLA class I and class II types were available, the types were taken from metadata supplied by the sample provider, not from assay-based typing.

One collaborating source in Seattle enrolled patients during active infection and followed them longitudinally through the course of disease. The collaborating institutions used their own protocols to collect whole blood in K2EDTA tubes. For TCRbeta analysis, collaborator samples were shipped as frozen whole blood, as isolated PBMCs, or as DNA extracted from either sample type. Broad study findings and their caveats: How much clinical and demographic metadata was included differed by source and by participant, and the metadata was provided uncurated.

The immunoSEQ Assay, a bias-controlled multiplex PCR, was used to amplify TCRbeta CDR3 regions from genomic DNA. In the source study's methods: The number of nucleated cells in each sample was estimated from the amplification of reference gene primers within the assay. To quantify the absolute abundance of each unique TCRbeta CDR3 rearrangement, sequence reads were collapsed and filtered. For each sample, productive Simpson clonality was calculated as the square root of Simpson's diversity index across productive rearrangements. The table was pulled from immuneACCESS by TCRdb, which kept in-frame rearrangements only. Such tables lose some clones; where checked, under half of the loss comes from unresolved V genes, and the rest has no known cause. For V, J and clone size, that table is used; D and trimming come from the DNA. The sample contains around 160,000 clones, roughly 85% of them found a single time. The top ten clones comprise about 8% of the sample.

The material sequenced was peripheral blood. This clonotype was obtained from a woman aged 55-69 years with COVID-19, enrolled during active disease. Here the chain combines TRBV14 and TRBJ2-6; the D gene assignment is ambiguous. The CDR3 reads CASSQGRWSLSGANVLTF. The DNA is TGTGCCAGCAGCCAAGGGAGATGGTCCCTGTCGGGGGCCAACGTCCTGACTTTC.